The 17 T cell receptor beta chains below come from one sample, sequenced in a study of cytomegalovirus exposure and HLA in healthy donors (dated by TCRdb to 2015 to 2018). Libraries were prepared through the immunoSEQ multiplex PCR assay. For the multiplex PCR, a mixture combining 60 forward primers for TCR Vbeta segments and 13 reverse primers for TCR Jbeta segments was used. TCRdb obtained this table from immuneACCESS and retained in-frame rearrangements with V and J assigned. These tables miss some clones; where compared with another copy, unresolved V genes account for less than half of the shortfall, and the remainder is unexplained. This sample is represented by around 99,000 clones; roughly 80% of them were singletons. The top ten clonotypes cover approximately 2% of the sample. The material sequenced was PBMCs. These receptors were taken from a man aged 30 to 45 in good health and CMV-seronegative.

The V gene is TRBV30, the J gene TRBJ2-7, with 9 positions matching TRBD1. From germline, CDR1 is GTSNPN and CDR2 SVGIG (reference sequence). Germline trimming cut 4 bases from V and 4 bases from J; bases unmatched to any gene: 8. There are 14 residues in the CDR3. Here the CDR3 DNA reads TGTGCCTGGAATACCGGGACAGGGATTTACGAGCAGTACTTC. Translation gives CAWNTGTGIYEQYF.

The chain carries TRBV6-1 and TRBJ1-5; 7 bases are a match to TRBD1. Germline trimming cut 4 bases from V and 1 base from J; bases unmatched to any gene: 4. The CDR3 spans 15 residues. Germline V gives CDR1 MNHNS, CDR2 SASEGT. CDR3 DNA: TGTGCCAGCAGTGTCTACAGGGGCAGCAATCAGCCCCAGCATTTT. Its translation is CASSVYRGSNQPQHF.

The chain couples TRBV28 to TRBJ2-5; D may be TRBD2 (7 bases). V was pared by 3 bases and J by 3 bases, with 11 bases between. CDR1 and CDR2 (germline): MDHEN, SYDVKM. This CDR3 comprises 14 residues. The CDR3 sequence is CASSLRGLEETQYF. Here the CDR3 DNA reads TGTGCCAGCAGTTTGCGGGGGCTCGAAGAGACCCAGTACTTC.

CDR3 in amino acids: CASSPDNQRYNEQFF. The DNA of the CDR3 is TGTGCCAGCAGCCCCGACAATCAGAGATACAATGAGCAGTTCTTC. V is TRBV25-1 and J is TRBJ2-1; D gene unclear. This CDR3 has 15 residues. Trimming took 6 bases from V and 4 from J, leaving 16 bases between them. Per germline, CDR1 MGHDK and CDR2 SYGVNS.

This rearrangement joins TRBV27 to TRBJ2-7, with 10 bases lining up with TRBD1. The CDR3 is 14 residues long. In germline, CDR1 is MNHEY, CDR2 SMNVEV (reference sequence). The V gene end was trimmed by 5 bases and the J gene end by 4 bases; junction bases not matched to a gene: 5. This chain's CDR3 is CASSRTGGVYEQYF. CDR3 bases: TGTGCCAGCAGTAGGACAGGGGGTGTGTACGAGCAGTACTTC.

This chain links TRBV10-1 with TRBJ2-7; 12 bases fit TRBD2. The CDR3 runs to 15 residues. Germline values: CDR1 WNHNN, CDR2 SYGVQD (reference sequence). V dropped 6 bases and J dropped 6; count of bases not matched to a gene: 9. The CDR3 nucleotides are TGCGCCAGCAGCCTCGGGACTAGCGGGTCAGGCGAGCAGTACTTC. This translates into CASSLGTSGSGEQYF.

The rearrangement links TRBV4-1 to TRBJ2-1; D may be TRBD2 (5 bases). V lost 1 base and J lost 2, with 18 bases in between. Germline CDR1 is MGHRA and CDR2 is YSYEKL. CDR3 length: 18 amino acids. The CDR3 nucleotides are TGCGCCAGCAGCCAAGGGTCGGTGGGGAGAAGGGCCTACAATGAGCAGTTCTTC. Translation: CASSQGSVGRRAYNEQFF.

The chain combines TRBV4-1 with TRBJ2-1; 7 positions match TRBD2. Trimming removed 3 bases from V and 2 bases from J; junction bases left unmatched: 7. CDR3 size: 16 residues. Germline values: CDR1 MGHRA, CDR2 YSYEKL. CDR3 coding DNA: TGCGCCAGCAGCCAGGGCGGGAGAGGGGCCTACAATGAGCAGTTCTTC. Protein product: CASSQGGRGAYNEQFF.

This clone appeared once. V is TRBV29-1 and J is TRBJ1-2, with unresolved D. The ends were cut back, 3 bases at V and 13 bases at J, with 15 bases in the middle. This CDR3 contains 11 residues. Germline V CDR1 and CDR2: SQVTM, ANQGSEA. The CDR3 loop is CSVDVTPSLTF. Written as DNA, the CDR3 is TGCAGCGTTGATGTGACACCCTCGCTCACCTTC.

The V and J genes are TRBV14 and TRBJ2-2, with D unclear. The CDR3 length is 14 residues. In germline, CDR1 is SGHDN, CDR2 FVKESK. V was cut by 1 base and J by 4 bases, with 7 bases left in between. The DNA of the CDR3 is TGTGCCAGCAGCCAAGTGAGGTCCACCGGGGAGCTGTTTTTT. Its protein is CASSQVRSTGELFF. Full variable domain (outside the CDR3, taken from reference TRBV14 and TRBJ2-2): EAGVTQFPSHSVIEKGQTVTLRCDPISGHDNLYWYRRVMGKEIKFLLHFVKESKQDESGMPNNRFLAERTGGTYSTLKVQPAELEDSGVYFCASSQVRSTGELFFGEGSRLTVL.

A few counts support this clone. The chain is built from TRBV5-5 and TRBJ2-7; no definite D call. The ends were cut back, 1 base at V and 1 base at J, with 6 bases in the middle. CDR1 SGHKS and CDR2 YYEKEE come from the germline V gene (reference sequence). The CDR3 loop spans 13 amino acids. As DNA, the CDR3 is TGTGCCAGCAGCTTGCAGGCGTCCTACGAGCAGTACTTC. Translated, it gives CASSLQASYEQYF. Looking up the rest from reference TRBV5-5 and TRBJ2-7 gives the full variable domain: DAGVTQSPTHLIKTRGQQVTLRCSPISGHKSVSWYQQVLGQGPQFIFQYYEKEERGRGNFPDRFSARQFPNYSSELNVNALLLGDSALYLCASSLQASYEQYFGPGTRLTVT.

The chain is built from TRBV28 and TRBJ1-1; tentative D call: TRBD1 (6 bases). The CDR3 totals 14 residues. The germline CDR1 and CDR2 sequences are MDHEN and SYDVKM. Trimming stripped 3 bases from V and 5 bases from J, with 13 bases between. The CDR3 DNA is TGTGCCAGCAGTTTCGAACAGGGAGGGACTGAAGCTTTCTTT. Its translation: CASSFEQGGTEAFF.

The V call is TRBV5-4, the J call TRBJ2-7, with 10 bases fitting TRBD2. Per the germline V gene, CDR1 is SGHNT and CDR2 is YYREEE (reference sequence). J lost 3 bases, V lost 2 bases, and 2 bases had no gene match. The CDR3 runs 14 residues. CDR3 protein: CASSFLAGDYEQYF. The CDR3 region has the DNA TGTGCCAGCAGCTTCCTAGCGGGAGACTACGAGCAGTACTTC.

This clone was seen just once. The genes are TRBV29-1 and TRBJ2-3; 7 bases agree with TRBD1. J lost 2 bases, V lost 0 bases, and 11 bases had no gene match. The CDR3 length is 17 residues. In germline, CDR1 is SQVTM, CDR2 ANQGSEA. In DNA form, the CDR3 reads TGCAGCGTTGAAGATCCTTTAGACAGGGTCATCACAGATACGCAGTATTTT. Translating gives CSVEDPLDRVITDTQYF.

The sample holds one count of this clone. The CDR3 loop reads CASSARYNEQFF. In nucleotides, the CDR3 is TGTGCCAGCAGCGCTAGGTACAATGAGCAGTTCTTC. The genes are TRBV9 and TRBJ2-1; no clear D. In germline, CDR1 is SGDLS, CDR2 YYNGEE. V was cut by 3 bases and J by 4 bases, with 5 bases left in between. The CDR3 has 12 residues.

As regards this clone: The sample carries other DNA sequences with the same CDR3. V is TRBV4-1 and J is TRBJ2-1; 9 positions match TRBD2. This CDR3 spans 15 amino acids. The junction had 5 bases not matched to a gene; V was cut back by 4 bases and J by 4 bases. Germline V gene sequence: CDR1 MGHRA, CDR2 YSYEKL. DNA for the CDR3: TGCGCCAGCAGCCCGACTAGCGGATCGTACAATGAGCAGTTCTTC. Protein sequence: CASSPTSGSYNEQFF.

The sample holds a few counts of this clone. The V call is TRBV4-1, the J call TRBJ1-4; no reliable D call. V lost 0 bases, J lost 0 bases, and 8 bases lay in between. The CDR3 sequence is 16 residues long. Per the germline V gene, CDR1 is MGHRA and CDR2 is YSYEKL. CDR3 protein: CASSQEEAATNEKLFF. In DNA, the CDR3 is TGCGCCAGCAGCCAAGAGGAGGCTGCAACTAATGAAAAACTGTTTTTT.